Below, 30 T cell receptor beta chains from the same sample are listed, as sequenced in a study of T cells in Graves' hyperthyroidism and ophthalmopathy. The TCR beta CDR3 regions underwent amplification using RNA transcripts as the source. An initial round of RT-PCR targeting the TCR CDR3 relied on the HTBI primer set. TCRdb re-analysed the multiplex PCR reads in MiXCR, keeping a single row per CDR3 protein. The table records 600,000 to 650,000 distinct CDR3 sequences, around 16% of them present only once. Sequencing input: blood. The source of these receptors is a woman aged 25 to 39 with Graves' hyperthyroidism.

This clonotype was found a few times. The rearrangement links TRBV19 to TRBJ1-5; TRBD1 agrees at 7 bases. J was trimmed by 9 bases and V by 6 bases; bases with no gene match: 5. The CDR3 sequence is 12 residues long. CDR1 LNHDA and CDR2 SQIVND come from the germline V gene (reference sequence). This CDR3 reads CASSEGALPQHF. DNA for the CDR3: TGTGCCAGTAGCGAGGGGGCCCTGCCCCAGCATTTT.

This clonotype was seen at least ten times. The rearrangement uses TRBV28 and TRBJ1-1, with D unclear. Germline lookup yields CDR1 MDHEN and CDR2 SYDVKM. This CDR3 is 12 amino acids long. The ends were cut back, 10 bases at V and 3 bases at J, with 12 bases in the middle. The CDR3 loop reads CAITGGDTEAFF. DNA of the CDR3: TGTGCCATCACGGGCGGAGACACTGAAGCTTTCTTT.

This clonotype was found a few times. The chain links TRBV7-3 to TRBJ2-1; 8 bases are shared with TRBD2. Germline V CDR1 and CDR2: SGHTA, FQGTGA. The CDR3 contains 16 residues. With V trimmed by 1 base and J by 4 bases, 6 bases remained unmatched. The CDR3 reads CASSLRTSGGYNEQFF. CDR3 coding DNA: TGTGCCAGCAGCTTAAGAACTAGCGGAGGGTACAATGAGCAGTTCTTC.

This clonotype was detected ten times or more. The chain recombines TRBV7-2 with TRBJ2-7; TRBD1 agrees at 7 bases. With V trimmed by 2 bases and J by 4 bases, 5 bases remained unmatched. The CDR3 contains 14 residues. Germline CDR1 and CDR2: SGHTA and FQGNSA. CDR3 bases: TGTGCCAGCAGCTTAATAGGGGGCAGTTACGAGCAGTACTTC. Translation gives CASSLIGGSYEQYF.

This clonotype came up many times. The CDR3 region is CASSSSVEQYF. As DNA, the CDR3 is TGTGCCAGCAGCTCATCAGTCGAGCAGTACTTC. The chain couples TRBV7-9 to TRBJ2-7; D unresolved. Germline V gene lookup returns CDR1 SEHNR and CDR2 FQNEAQ (reference sequence). The CDR3 covers 11 residues. Trimming left V 4 bases short and J 6 bases short, with 7 bases between.

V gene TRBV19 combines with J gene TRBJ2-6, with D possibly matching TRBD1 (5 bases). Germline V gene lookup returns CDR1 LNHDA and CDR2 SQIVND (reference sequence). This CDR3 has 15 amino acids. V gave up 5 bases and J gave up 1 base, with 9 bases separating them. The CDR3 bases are TGTGCCAGTAGTGATCGACAGTCTGGGGCCAACGTCCTGACTTTC. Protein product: CASSDRQSGANVLTF.

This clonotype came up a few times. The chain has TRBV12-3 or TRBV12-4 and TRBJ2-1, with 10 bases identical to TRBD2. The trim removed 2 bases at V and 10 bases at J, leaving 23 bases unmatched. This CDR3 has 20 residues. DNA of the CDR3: TGTGCCAGCAGTTTACGGCGGGGACTAGCGCCAACTGGAGCCCCCAACGAGCAGTTCTTC. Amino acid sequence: CASSLRRGLAPTGAPNEQFF.

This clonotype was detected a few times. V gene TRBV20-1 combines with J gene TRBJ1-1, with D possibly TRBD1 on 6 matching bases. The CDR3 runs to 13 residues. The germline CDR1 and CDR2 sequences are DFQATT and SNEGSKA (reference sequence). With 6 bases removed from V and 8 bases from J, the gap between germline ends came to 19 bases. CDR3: CSAGYRDQKEAFF. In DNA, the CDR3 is TGCAGTGCCGGGTACAGGGATCAGAAGGAAGCTTTCTTT.

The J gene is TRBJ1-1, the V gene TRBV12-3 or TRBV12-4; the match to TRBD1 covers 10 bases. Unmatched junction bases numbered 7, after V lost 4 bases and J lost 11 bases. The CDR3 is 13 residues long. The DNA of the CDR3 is TGTGCCAGCAGTTCCCTTAGGGGACAGGGGGCTTTCTTT. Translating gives CASSSLRGQGAFF.

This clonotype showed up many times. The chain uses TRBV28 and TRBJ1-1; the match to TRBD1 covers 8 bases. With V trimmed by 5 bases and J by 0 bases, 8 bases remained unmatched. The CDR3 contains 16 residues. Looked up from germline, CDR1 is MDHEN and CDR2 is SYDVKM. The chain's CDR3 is CASSPWDRSMNTEAFF. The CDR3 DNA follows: TGTGCCAGCAGTCCCTGGGACAGGAGCATGAACACTGAAGCTTTCTTT.

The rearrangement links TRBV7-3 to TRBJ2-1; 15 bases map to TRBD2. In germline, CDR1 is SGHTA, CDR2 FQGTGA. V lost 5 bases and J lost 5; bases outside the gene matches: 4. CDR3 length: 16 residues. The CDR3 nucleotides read TGTGCCAGCAGCCCCGGGACTAGCGGGAGGAACAATGAGCAGTTCTTC. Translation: CASSPGTSGRNNEQFF.

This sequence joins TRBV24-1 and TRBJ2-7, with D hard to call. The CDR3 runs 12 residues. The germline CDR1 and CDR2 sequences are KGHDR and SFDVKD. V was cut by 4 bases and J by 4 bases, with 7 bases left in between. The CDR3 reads CATSDVGYEQYF. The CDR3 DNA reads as TGTGCCACCAGTGACGTTGGTTACGAGCAGTACTTC.

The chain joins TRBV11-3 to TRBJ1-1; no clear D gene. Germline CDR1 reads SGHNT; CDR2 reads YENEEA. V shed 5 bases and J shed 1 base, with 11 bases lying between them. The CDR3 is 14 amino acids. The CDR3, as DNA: TGTGCCAGCAGCCCCGGACGGACGAACACTGAAGCTTTCTTT. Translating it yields CASSPGRTNTEAFF.

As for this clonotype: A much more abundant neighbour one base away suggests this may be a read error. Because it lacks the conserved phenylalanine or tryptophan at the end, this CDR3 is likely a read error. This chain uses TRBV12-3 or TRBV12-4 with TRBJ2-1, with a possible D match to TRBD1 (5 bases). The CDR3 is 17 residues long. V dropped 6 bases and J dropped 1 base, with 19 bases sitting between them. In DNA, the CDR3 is TGTGCCAGCAGACCCCACAAGGGGCTAGAATCCTACAATGAGCAGTTCTCC. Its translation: CASRPHKGLESYNEQFS.

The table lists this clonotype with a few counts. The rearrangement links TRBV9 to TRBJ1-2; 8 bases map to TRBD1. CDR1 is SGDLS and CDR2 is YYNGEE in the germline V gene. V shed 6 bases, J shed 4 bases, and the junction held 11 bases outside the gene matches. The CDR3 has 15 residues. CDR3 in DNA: TGTGCCAGCACCAAATTCCCAGGGGGCGGCTATGGCTACACCTTC. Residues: CASTKFPGGGYGYTF. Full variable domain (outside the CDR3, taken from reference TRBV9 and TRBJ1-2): DSGVTQTPKHLITATGQRVTLRCSPRSGDLSVYWYQQSLDQGLQFLIQYYNGEERAKGNILERFSAQQFPDLHSELNLSSLELGDSALYFCASTKFPGGGYGYTFGSGTRLTVV.

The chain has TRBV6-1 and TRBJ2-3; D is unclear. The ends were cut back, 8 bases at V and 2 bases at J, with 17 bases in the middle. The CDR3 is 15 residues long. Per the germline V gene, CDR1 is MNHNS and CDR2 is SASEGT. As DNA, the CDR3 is TGTGCCAGCTCACCACCGGGCGGATACACAGATACGCAGTATTTT. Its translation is CASSPPGGYTDTQYF.

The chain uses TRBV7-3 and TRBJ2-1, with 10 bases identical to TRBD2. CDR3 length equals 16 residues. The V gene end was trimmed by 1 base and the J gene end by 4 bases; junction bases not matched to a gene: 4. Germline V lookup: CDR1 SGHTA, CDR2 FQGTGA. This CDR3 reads CASSLRAGGGYNEQFF. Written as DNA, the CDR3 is TGTGCCAGCAGCTTAAGAGCGGGAGGGGGTTACAATGAGCAGTTCTTC.

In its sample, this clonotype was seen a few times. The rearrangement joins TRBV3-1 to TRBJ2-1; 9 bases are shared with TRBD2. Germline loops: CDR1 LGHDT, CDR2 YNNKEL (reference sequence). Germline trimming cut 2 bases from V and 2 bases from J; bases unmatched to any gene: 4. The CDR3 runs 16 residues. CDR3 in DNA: TGTGCCAGCAGCCAACAAGCGGGAGGCGCCTACAATGAGCAGTTCTTC. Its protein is CASSQQAGGAYNEQFF.

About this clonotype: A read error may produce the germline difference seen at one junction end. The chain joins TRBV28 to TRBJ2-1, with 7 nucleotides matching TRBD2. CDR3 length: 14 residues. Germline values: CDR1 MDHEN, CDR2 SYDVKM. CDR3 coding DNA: TGTGCCAGCAGTTTGGGAGGGAACTACAATGAGCAGCTCTTC. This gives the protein CASSLGGNYNEQLF. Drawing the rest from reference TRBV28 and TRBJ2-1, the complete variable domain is DVKVTQSSRYLVKRTGEKVFLECVQDMDHENMFWYRQDPGLGLRLIYFSYDVKMKEKGDIPEGYSVSREKKERFSLILESASTNQTSMYLCASSLGGNYNEQLFGPGTRLTVL.

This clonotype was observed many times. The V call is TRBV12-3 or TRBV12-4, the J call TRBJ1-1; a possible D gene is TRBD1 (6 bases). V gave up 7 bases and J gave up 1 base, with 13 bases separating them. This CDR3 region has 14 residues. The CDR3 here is CASIQETGNTEAFF. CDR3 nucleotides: TGTGCCAGCATTCAGGAGACAGGGAACACTGAAGCTTTCTTT.

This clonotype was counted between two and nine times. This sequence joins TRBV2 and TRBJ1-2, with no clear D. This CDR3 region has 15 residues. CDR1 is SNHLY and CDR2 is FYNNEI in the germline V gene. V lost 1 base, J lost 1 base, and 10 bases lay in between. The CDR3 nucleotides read TGTGCCAGCAGTGAAGTGGGCGGGAATAACTATGGCTACACCTTC. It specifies CASSEVGGNNYGYTF.

CDR3 bases: TGTGCCAGCAGCGTAGATGGGGCACGGATAGCTTTCTTT. Encoded protein: CASSVDGARIAFF. The chain links TRBV9 to TRBJ1-1; a possible D gene is TRBD1 (5 bases). The length of the CDR3 is 13 residues. V dropped 0 bases and J dropped 10 bases, with 13 bases sitting between them. The germline V gene encodes CDR1 SGDLS and CDR2 YYNGEE.

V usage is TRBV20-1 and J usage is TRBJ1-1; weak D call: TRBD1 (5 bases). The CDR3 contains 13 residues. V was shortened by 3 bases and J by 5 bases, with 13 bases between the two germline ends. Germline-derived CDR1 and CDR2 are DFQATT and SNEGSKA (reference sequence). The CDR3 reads CSASRQGWTEAFF. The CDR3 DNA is TGCAGTGCTAGCAGGCAGGGCTGGACTGAAGCTTTCTTT.

DNA for the CDR3: TGTGCCAGCTCCTGGGACAGCCCGACCGGGCAGCCCCAGCATTTT. Its protein product is CASSWDSPTGQPQHF. The rearrangement links TRBV19 to TRBJ1-5; 7 bases fit TRBD1. Losses at the gene ends were 9 bases for V and 7 bases for J; bases not matched to a gene: 15. The V gene's germline CDR1 is LNHDA and CDR2 SQIVND (reference sequence). The CDR3 has 15 residues.

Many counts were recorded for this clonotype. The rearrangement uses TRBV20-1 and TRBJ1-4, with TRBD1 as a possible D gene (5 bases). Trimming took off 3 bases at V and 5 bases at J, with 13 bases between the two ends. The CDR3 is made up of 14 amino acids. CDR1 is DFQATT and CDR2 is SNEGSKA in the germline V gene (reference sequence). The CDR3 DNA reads TGCAGTGCTAGCGTCCAGGGTCTAAATGAAAAACTGTTTTTT. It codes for CSASVQGLNEKLFF.

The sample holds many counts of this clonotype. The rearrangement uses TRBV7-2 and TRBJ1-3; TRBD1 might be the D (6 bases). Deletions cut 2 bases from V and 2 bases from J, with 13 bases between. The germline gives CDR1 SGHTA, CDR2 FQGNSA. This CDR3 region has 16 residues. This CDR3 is CASSLTGAQAGNTIYF. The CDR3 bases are TGTGCCAGCAGCTTAACGGGGGCGCAGGCTGGAAACACCATATATTTT.

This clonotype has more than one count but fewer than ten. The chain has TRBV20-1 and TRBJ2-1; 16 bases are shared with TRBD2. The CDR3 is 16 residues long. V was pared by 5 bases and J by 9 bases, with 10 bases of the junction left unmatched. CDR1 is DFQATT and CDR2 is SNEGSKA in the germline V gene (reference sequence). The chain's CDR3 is CSAPKPGLAGGGEQFF. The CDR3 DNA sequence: TGCAGTGCTCCGAAACCGGGACTAGCGGGAGGGGGTGAGCAGTTCTTC.

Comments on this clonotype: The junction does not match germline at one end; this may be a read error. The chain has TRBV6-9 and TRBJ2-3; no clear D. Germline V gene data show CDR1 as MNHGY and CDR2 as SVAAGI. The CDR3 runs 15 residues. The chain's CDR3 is CASGYAGQETDTQYF. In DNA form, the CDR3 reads TGTGCCAGCGGTTACGCTGGGCAAGAAACAGATACGCAGTATTTT.

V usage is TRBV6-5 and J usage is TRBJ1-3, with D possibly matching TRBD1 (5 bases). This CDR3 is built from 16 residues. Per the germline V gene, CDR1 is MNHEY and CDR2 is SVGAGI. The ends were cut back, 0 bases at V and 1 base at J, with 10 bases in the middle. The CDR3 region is CASSYSRGRSGNTIYF. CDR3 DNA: TGTGCCAGCAGTTACTCTAGGGGCCGATCTGGAAACACCATATATTTT.

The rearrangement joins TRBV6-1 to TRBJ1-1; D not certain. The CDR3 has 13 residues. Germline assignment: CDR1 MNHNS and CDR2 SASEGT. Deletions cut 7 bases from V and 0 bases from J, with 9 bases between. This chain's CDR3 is CASKHPLNTEAFF. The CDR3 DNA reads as TGTGCCAGCAAGCACCCCCTGAACACTGAAGCTTTCTTT.